Listed here are 6 T cell receptor beta chains from one sample, sequenced in a study of T cells in Graves' hyperthyroidism and ophthalmopathy. From RNA transcripts, TCR beta CDR3 regions were amplified. With the HTBI primer set, the TCR CDR3 went through a first round of RT-PCR. MiXCR, applied by TCRdb to the multiplex PCR reads, yields one record per CDR3 protein. The sample has roughly 290,000 distinct CDR3 sequences; 13% are singletons. Input material: blood. The receptors come from a woman aged 25 to 39 with Graves' hyperthyroidism that later progressed to Graves' ophthalmopathy.

The table lists this clonotype with a few counts. The genes are TRBV5-6 and TRBJ2-2, with D hard to call. From germline, CDR1 is SGHDT and CDR2 YYEEEE. CDR3 length: 15 amino acids. V gave up 0 bases and J gave up 2 bases, with 8 bases separating them. As DNA, the CDR3 is TGTGCCAGCAGCTTGGTCGGCTACAACACCGGGGAGCTGTTTTTT. Encoded protein: CASSLVGYNTGELFF.

This clonotype has at least ten counts. The chain is built from TRBV4-1 and TRBJ2-1, with 7 bases matching TRBD2. The germline gives CDR1 MGHRA, CDR2 YSYEKL. This CDR3 comprises 16 residues. J was trimmed by 7 bases and V by 1 base; bases with no gene match: 10. CDR3 coding DNA: TGCGCCAGCAGCCAAGTCTGGGGCGGGAGTAGAAATGAGCAGTTCTTC. This codes for CASSQVWGGSRNEQFF.

CDR3 coding DNA: TGTGCCAGCAGCCGGGACTTCCTCGGAGCTGAAGCTTTCTTT. Translating it yields CASSRDFLGAEAFF. The chain joins TRBV5-4 to TRBJ1-1, with D tentatively TRBD1 (5 bases). The CDR3 loop spans 14 amino acids. CDR1 SGHNT and CDR2 YYREEE come from the germline V gene (reference sequence). The ends were cut back, 4 bases at V and 6 bases at J, with 16 bases in the middle. Combining the CDR3 with reference TRBV5-4 and TRBJ1-1 gives the whole variable domain ETGVTQSPTHLIKTRGQQVTLRCSSQSGHNTVSWYQQALGQGPQFIFQYYREEENGRGNFPPRFSGLQFPNYSSELNVNALELDDSALYLCASSRDFLGAEAFFGQGTRLTVV.

In its sample, this clonotype was seen many times. J is TRBJ2-1 and V is TRBV9; 15 positions agree with TRBD2. The germline V gene encodes CDR1 SGDLS and CDR2 YYNGEE. Losses at the gene ends were 3 bases for V and 4 bases for J; bases not matched to a gene: 5. This CDR3 contains 17 residues. The CDR3 loop is CASSAGLAGGDYNEQFF. The CDR3 DNA follows: TGTGCCAGCAGCGCGGGACTAGCGGGAGGAGATTACAATGAGCAGTTCTTC.

This clonotype appeared once. Since a much larger clone is just one base distant, this may be a read error. The missing conserved phenylalanine or tryptophan at the end of this CDR3 makes a read error likely. The V call is TRBV6-1, the J call TRBJ2-7; D is unclear. The CDR3 loop spans 11 amino acids. The germline V gene has CDR1 MNHNS and CDR2 SASEGT. CDR3 sequence: CSSSWRYEQYL. The CDR3 nucleotides are TGTTCCAGTTCCTGGCGATACGAGCAGTACCTC.

This clonotype was seen ten or more times. The rearrangement links TRBV28 to TRBJ1-5; tentative D call: TRBD1 (5 bases). Germline V gene lookup returns CDR1 MDHEN and CDR2 SYDVKM. The CDR3 has 12 residues. The CDR3 DNA reads as TGTGCTACCGACAGTGAGGATCAGCCCCAGCATTTT. Its protein product is CATDSEDQPQHF.